A single T cell receptor (beta chain) is shown here with its context. Measured with immunoSEQ multiplex PCR; TCRdb has only the in-frame clones, and not every one. Of hundreds of thousands of clones listed, about 88% are singletons. This sample was taken from a study of blood T cell repertoires in COVID-19. The V and J ends lost 6 bases and 4 bases respectively, with 3 bases between them. CDR1 is SNHLY, CDR2 FYNNEI, per germline. CDR3 length: 10 amino acids. The chain is built from TRBV2 and TRBJ1-2; D is unresolved. The clonotype comes from a woman aged 25 to 45 who had recovered from COVID-19. Sequenced sample: PBMCs or T cells enriched from blood (not recorded which). This chain's CDR3 is CASRAYGYTF. CDR3 DNA sequence: TGTGCCAGCAGGGCCTATGGCTACACCTTC.